One sample yielded the 24 T cell receptor beta chains listed below, sequenced in a study of T cells after posttransplantation cyclophosphamide. Clones were sequenced by immunoSEQ multiplex PCR, and TCRdb holds only the in-frame ones, with some missing. The repertoire consists of some 40,000 clones, none detected only once. Sequences were obtained from PBMCs. These receptor sequences come from a man in his forties in good health, CMV-negative, and a related stem cell transplant donor.

This clone showed up just a few times. CDR3 coding DNA: TGCGCCAGCAAGACGGGGGGCACAGATACGCAGTATTTT. This gives the protein CASKTGGTDTQYF. The chain uses TRBV5-1 and TRBJ2-3; a possible D gene is TRBD2 (6 bases). Germline V gene data show CDR1 as SGHRS and CDR2 as YFSETQ. The V end was cut by 6 bases, the J end by 1 base, with 9 bases between. The CDR3 is 13 residues long. The variable domain in full, completed from reference TRBV5-1 and TRBJ2-3, reads KAGVTQTPRYLIKTRGQQVTLSCSPISGHRSVSWYQQTPGQGLQFLFEYFSETQRNKGNFPGRFSGRQFSNSRSEMNVSTLELGDSALYLCASKTGGTDTQYFGPGTRLTVL.

At least ten counts were recorded for this clone. The rearrangement links TRBV5-6 to TRBJ1-6, with D perhaps TRBD1 (6 bases). Trimming stripped 4 bases from V and 2 bases from J, with 13 bases between. The germline CDR1 and CDR2 sequences are SGHDT and YYEEEE. The CDR3 contains 16 residues. In DNA, the CDR3 is TGTGCCAGCAGCCGGGACATTACAACCTATAATTCACCCCTCCACTTT. Translating it yields CASSRDITTYNSPLHF.

This clone has a handful of counts. This chain uses TRBV6-5 with TRBJ2-2; D ambiguous. The CDR3 runs 14 residues. CDR1 and CDR2 from the germline V gene are MNHEY and SVGAGI. V was shortened by 5 bases and J by 8 bases, with 15 bases between the two germline ends. CDR3 amino acids: CASSALLNQGELFF. CDR3 nucleotide sequence: TGTGCCAGCAGTGCCCTTTTAAATCAGGGGGAGCTGTTTTTT.

The sample holds many counts of this clone. This chain joins TRBV15 and TRBJ1-5; unclear D gene. The CDR3 consists of 14 residues. The germline V gene has CDR1 LNHNV and CDR2 YYDKDF (reference sequence). V shed 1 base and J shed 1 base, with 5 bases lying between them. CDR3 coding DNA: TGTGCCACCAGCAGAGGGGCCAGCAATCAGCCCCAGCATTTT. It specifies CATSRGASNQPQHF.

This clone was counted between two and nine times. The chain combines TRBV5-1 with TRBJ2-3; maybe TRBD1 (6 bases). The germline CDR1 and CDR2 sequences are SGHRS and YFSETQ. The CDR3 is 15 residues long. Trimming left V 6 bases short and J 0 bases short, with 14 bases between. CDR3 residues: CASTSYRASTDTQYF. CDR3 DNA: TGCGCCAGCACCTCATACAGGGCTAGCACAGATACGCAGTATTTT. Combining the CDR3 with reference TRBV5-1 and TRBJ2-3 gives the whole variable domain KAGVTQTPRYLIKTRGQQVTLSCSPISGHRSVSWYQQTPGQGLQFLFEYFSETQRNKGNFPGRFSGRQFSNSRSEMNVSTLELGDSALYLCASTSYRASTDTQYFGPGTRLTVL.

This clone was picked up many times. Other DNA variants within this sample encode the same CDR3. The chain links TRBV6-5 to TRBJ1-2, with a possible D match to TRBD1 (5 bases). Trimming pared 6 bases from V and 5 bases from J, leaving 10 bases between. Per germline, CDR1 MNHEY and CDR2 SVGAGI. This CDR3 contains 12 residues. The CDR3 DNA follows: TGTGCCAGCAGCCCAGGGTCTTATGGCTACACCTTC. It is translated as CASSPGSYGYTF.

This clone was counted at least ten times. This sequence joins TRBV18 and TRBJ1-1; TRBD1 aligns across 7 bases. V lost 4 bases, J lost 2 bases, and 7 bases stayed unmatched. Germline CDR1 and CDR2: KGHSH and LQKENI. The CDR3 has 15 residues. CDR3 region: CASSQSGTANTEAFF. CDR3 DNA: TGTGCCAGCTCACAATCCGGGACAGCAAACACTGAAGCTTTCTTT.

In its sample, this clone was seen many times. The CDR3 coding sequence is TGTGCCAGCAGCCACAGGGGATTGAACACTGAAGCTTTCTTT. The encoded protein is CASSHRGLNTEAFF. The chain recombines TRBV14 with TRBJ1-1, with a tentative D call TRBD1 (6 bases). Germline-derived CDR1 and CDR2 are SGHDN and FVKESK. CDR3 length: 14 residues. Between the trimmed V and J ends, which lost 3 bases and 0 bases, there was a span of 8 bases.

As DNA, the CDR3 is TGTGCCAGCAGCGTAGGGTCCCAAACAGGCGAGACCCAGTACTTC. Its protein product is CASSVGSQTGETQYF. The gene calls are TRBV9 and TRBJ2-5; a possible D gene is TRBD1 (5 bases). The V end lost 0 bases, the J end lost 5 bases, and 14 bases lay between the germline ends. The CDR3 loop spans 15 amino acids. Germline V gene lookup returns CDR1 SGDLS and CDR2 YYNGEE.

This clone was seen at least ten times. The rearrangement joins TRBV7-9 to TRBJ2-2; D possibly corresponds to TRBD2 (5 bases). The ends were cut back, 5 bases at V and 1 base at J, with 11 bases in the middle. The CDR3 is 15 amino acids. Germline values: CDR1 SEHNR, CDR2 FQNEAQ (reference sequence). This CDR3 is CASSTRRENTGELFF. CDR3 DNA: TGTGCCAGCAGCACACGACGGGAGAACACCGGGGAGCTGTTTTTT.

Many counts were recorded for this clone. The rearrangement links TRBV6-6 to TRBJ1-2; 7 bases are a match to TRBD1. Looked up from germline, CDR1 is MNHNY and CDR2 is SVGAGI (reference sequence). Losses at the gene ends were 6 bases for V and 7 bases for J; bases not matched to a gene: 11. The CDR3 has 14 amino acids. CDR3: CASSPPPRQGGYTF. The CDR3 DNA reads TGTGCCAGCAGCCCCCCGCCCCGACAGGGTGGCTACACCTTC.

This clone has a count of ten or more. The chain has TRBV5-5 and TRBJ1-2; 11 positions match TRBD1. There are 14 residues in the CDR3. The V gene's germline CDR1 is SGHKS and CDR2 YYEKEE (reference sequence). J lost 4 bases, V lost 7 bases, and 6 bases had no gene match. The chain's CDR3 is CASEAGQGVYGYTF. CDR3 nucleotides: TGTGCCAGCGAAGCGGGACAGGGGGTCTATGGCTACACCTTC.

This chain connects TRBV18 to TRBJ1-4; 7 nucleotides line up with TRBD1. V shed 3 bases and J 0 bases; nucleotides not matched to a gene: 7. This CDR3 contains 17 residues. Per germline, CDR1 KGHSH and CDR2 LQKENI. The DNA for the CDR3 is TGTGCCAGCTCACCCACAGGGGCCAGTCCAACTAATGAAAAACTGTTTTTT. Its protein product is CASSPTGASPTNEKLFF.

The table lists this clone with many counts. The chain has TRBV7-6 and TRBJ2-2; TRBD2 aligns across 10 bases. Per germline, CDR1 SGHVS and CDR2 FNYEAQ. The CDR3 spans 16 residues. The V and J ends lost 5 bases and 5 bases, in that order; junction bases with no gene match: 8. CDR3 amino acids: CASSHSGLARTGELFF. The CDR3 DNA follows: TGTGCCAGCAGCCATTCGGGACTAGCGAGGACCGGGGAGCTGTTTTTT.

The V gene is TRBV4-1, the J gene TRBJ2-1; TRBD2 agrees at 7 bases. The CDR3 totals 16 residues. Trimming cost V 0 bases and J 6 bases; bases outside gene matches: 8. CDR1 and CDR2 (germline): MGHRA, YSYEKL. CDR3 amino acids: CASSQDRLAETNEQFF. The CDR3 bases are TGCGCCAGCAGCCAAGATAGGCTAGCGGAAACCAATGAGCAGTTCTTC.

The rearrangement joins TRBV10-1 to TRBJ2-3; 9 positions agree with TRBD2. The CDR3 sequence is 16 residues long. CDR1 is WNHNN, CDR2 SYGVQD, per germline (reference sequence). V trimming: 3 bases; J trimming: 1 base; junction bases outside the gene matches: 5. CDR3 loop: CASSDPRTSGTDTQYF. CDR3 nucleotides: TGCGCCAGCAGTGACCCCCGGACTAGCGGCACAGATACGCAGTATTTT.

This clone was counted a few times. The V gene is TRBV11-2, the J gene TRBJ2-1, with 7 bases that match TRBD2. Germline loops: CDR1 SGHAT, CDR2 FQNNGV. V lost 4 bases, J lost 7 bases, and 19 bases stayed unmatched. The CDR3 totals 18 residues. This CDR3 reads CASSSERGAWRERNEQFF. The CDR3 DNA follows: TGTGCCAGCAGCTCCGAGAGGGGAGCCTGGCGGGAGCGTAATGAGCAGTTCTTC. The whole variable domain, remainder taken from reference TRBV11-2 and TRBJ2-1, is EAGVAQSPRYKIIEKRQSVAFWCNPISGHATLYWYQQILGQGPKLLIQFQNNGVVDDSQLPKDRFSAERLKGVDSTLKIQPAKLEDSAVYLCASSSERGAWRERNEQFFGPGTRLTVL.

This clone was recorded many times. J is TRBJ1-1 and V is TRBV29-1; no reliable D call. Trimming stripped 2 bases from V and 8 bases from J, with 12 bases between. The CDR3 consists of 12 residues. Per germline, CDR1 SQVTM and CDR2 ANQGSEA. For the CDR3, the DNA is TGCAGCGTTGAAAAAGACGGGTCAGAAGCTTTCTTT. The encoded protein is CSVEKDGSEAFF.

This clone was seen at least ten times. The CDR3 DNA sequence: TGCGCCAGCAGCTCCAGGGGCCTAACAACTAATGAAAAACTGTTTTTT. Translated: CASSSRGLTTNEKLFF. The chain links TRBV5-1 to TRBJ1-4, with a weak D call TRBD1 (6 bases). Deletions cut 3 bases from V and 0 bases from J, with 12 bases between. This CDR3 has 16 amino acids. The germline V gene has CDR1 SGHRS and CDR2 YFSETQ. Variable domain in full (rest from reference TRBV5-1 and TRBJ1-4): KAGVTQTPRYLIKTRGQQVTLSCSPISGHRSVSWYQQTPGQGLQFLFEYFSETQRNKGNFPGRFSGRQFSNSRSEMNVSTLELGDSALYLCASSSRGLTTNEKLFFGSGTQLSVL.

This clone was counted many times. The rearrangement uses TRBV29-1 and TRBJ1-1; D not certain. Trimming removed 1 base at V and 1 base at J, with 10 bases between. This CDR3 is 14 amino acids long. Per the germline V gene, CDR1 is SQVTM and CDR2 is ANQGSEA. The CDR3 nucleotides are TGCAGCGTTGAAGGAGGGTCGCAGAACACTGAAGCTTTCTTT. It encodes CSVEGGSQNTEAFF.

This clone was found many times. The J gene is TRBJ1-2, the V gene TRBV5-1, with 9 bases fitting TRBD1. The V segment lost 3 bases and the J segment 6 bases; nucleotides outside the gene matches: 9. Germline CDR1 and CDR2: SGHRS and YFSETQ. The CDR3 runs to 15 residues. The chain's CDR3 is CASSSTPGQGNGYTF. The CDR3 nucleotides are TGCGCCAGCAGCTCAACTCCGGGACAGGGTAATGGCTACACCTTC.

This clone was observed many times. V is TRBV7-9 and J is TRBJ2-2; 12 nucleotides align to TRBD2. Germline V gives CDR1 SEHNR, CDR2 FQNEAQ (reference sequence). The junction had 1 base not matched to a gene; V was cut back by 5 bases and J by 3 bases. The CDR3 spans 15 residues. The CDR3 nucleotides read TGTGCCAGCAGCCGGACTAGCGGGGACACCGGGGAGCTGTTTTTT. Residues: CASSRTSGDTGELFF.

This clone has ten or more counts. The chain has TRBV5-1 and TRBJ2-7; TRBD2 might be the D (6 bases). Germline-derived CDR1 and CDR2 are SGHRS and YFSETQ. Deletions cut 0 bases from V and 5 bases from J, with 12 bases between. The CDR3 sequence is 14 residues long. CDR3 sequence (DNA): TGCGCCAGCAGCTTGGTGGAGGGGAAGAACGAGCAGTACTTC. This sequence encodes CASSLVEGKNEQYF.

This clone was found many times. The chain combines TRBV11-3 with TRBJ2-3; no firm D call. V lost 0 bases and J 2 bases, leaving 3 bases between the germline ends. CDR1 and CDR2 from the germline V gene are SGHNT and YENEEA. The CDR3 extends over 13 amino acids. CDR3 bases: TGTGCCAGCAGCTTAGAACACACAGATACGCAGTATTTT. Translating gives CASSLEHTDTQYF.